The 24 T cell receptor beta chains given below trace back to one sample, sequenced in a study of cytomegalovirus exposure and HLA in healthy donors. With 60 Vbeta and 13 Jbeta primers, the PCR was carried out. Clones were read by immunoSEQ multiplex PCR, and TCRdb kept only the in-frame ones, dropping some. The repertoire holds about 210,000 clones, 82% seen once, with roughly 5.5% in the top ten. Input material: PBMCs. Receptors were obtained from a man in his forties in good health and CMV-seropositive.

The gene calls are TRBV7-8 and TRBJ1-4, with 7 bases aligning to TRBD1. With 6 bases clipped from V and 3 bases from J, the junction kept 7 bases outside the gene matches. This CDR3 has 15 residues. Germline-derived CDR1 and CDR2 are SGHVS and FQNEAQ. CDR3 bases: TGTGCCAGCAGACCCGACAGGGCCGCTAATGAAAAACTGTTTTTT. Its translation: CASRPDRAANEKLFF. Complete variable domain (other parts from reference TRBV7-8 and TRBJ1-4): GAGVSQSPRYKVAKRGQDVALRCDPISGHVSLFWYQQALGQGPEFLTYFQNEAQLDKSGLPSDRFFAERPEGSVSTLKIQRTQQEDSAVYLCASRPDRAANEKLFFGSGTQLSVL.

The chain recombines TRBV9 with TRBJ1-5; TRBD1 agrees at 7 bases. The CDR3 totals 14 residues. Germline V CDR1 and CDR2: SGDLS, YYNGEE. The trim removed 4 bases at V and 7 bases at J, leaving 8 bases unmatched. The chain's CDR3 is CASSPGQVGQPQHF. The CDR3 coding sequence is TGTGCCAGCAGCCCTGGACAGGTAGGGCAGCCCCAGCATTTT.

The gene calls are TRBV11-2 and TRBJ1-2; TRBD1 matches at 9 bases. The V segment lost 6 bases and the J segment 4 bases; nucleotides outside the gene matches: 6. Germline assignment: CDR1 SGHAT and CDR2 FQNNGV. This CDR3 region has 14 residues. The CDR3, as DNA: TGTGCCAGCAGACAGGGGGCAAGGTCCTATGGCTACACCTTC. It translates to CASRQGARSYGYTF. Full variable domain (missing parts from reference TRBV11-2 and TRBJ1-2): EAGVAQSPRYKIIEKRQSVAFWCNPISGHATLYWYQQILGQGPKLLIQFQNNGVVDDSQLPKDRFSAERLKGVDSTLKIQPAKLEDSAVYLCASRQGARSYGYTFGSGTRLTVV.

CDR3 sequence (DNA): TGTGCCAGCAGCCTGGGAGTTTACGAGCAGTACTTC. Its protein product is CASSLGVYEQYF. The chain combines TRBV7-9 with TRBJ2-7; tentative D call: TRBD2 (5 bases). V gave up 5 bases and J gave up 4 bases, with 9 bases separating them. This CDR3 contains 12 residues. Per the germline V gene, CDR1 is SEHNR and CDR2 is FQNEAQ (reference sequence).

The chain employs TRBV28 and TRBJ1-3; 7 nucleotides line up with TRBD1. This CDR3 contains 16 residues. Trimming removed 5 bases from V and 0 bases from J; junction bases left unmatched: 7. CDR1 is MDHEN, CDR2 SYDVKM, per germline. The CDR3 DNA follows: TGTGCCAGCAGTCCAAGACAGGGACGCTCTGGAAACACCATATATTTT. It encodes CASSPRQGRSGNTIYF.

The gene calls are TRBV19 and TRBJ1-1, with D perhaps TRBD1 (6 bases). The CDR3 consists of 14 residues. Between the trimmed V and J ends, which lost 7 bases and 7 bases, there was a span of 19 bases. Germline V lookup: CDR1 LNHDA, CDR2 SQIVND (reference sequence). CDR3 sequence: CASTQGPLRNEAFF. For the CDR3, the DNA is TGTGCCAGTACACAGGGACCCCTTAGGAATGAAGCTTTCTTT. The complete variable domain, with remaining parts taken from reference TRBV19 and TRBJ1-1, reads DGGITQSPKYLFRKEGQNVTLSCEQNLNHDAMYWYRQDPGQGLRLIYYSQIVNDFQKGDIAEGYSVSREKKESFPLTVTSAQKNPTAFYLCASTQGPLRNEAFFGQGTRLTVV.

The sample holds one count of this clone. The chain links TRBV10-1 to TRBJ1-4, with D possibly matching TRBD1 (6 bases). V was trimmed by 3 bases and J by 8 bases, leaving 16 bases between them. Germline V gives CDR1 WNHNN, CDR2 SYGVQD (reference sequence). The CDR3 totals 15 residues. CDR3 in DNA: TGCGCCAGCAGTGACGGAGTGGGGGCGAAAGAAAAACTGTTTTTT. This codes for CASSDGVGAKEKLFF.

The rearrangement joins TRBV5-1 to TRBJ1-5, with TRBD1 identical over 7 bases. V shed 4 bases and J 0 bases; nucleotides not matched to a gene: 4. Per the germline V gene, CDR1 is SGHRS and CDR2 is YFSETQ. The CDR3 contains 15 residues. For the CDR3, the DNA is TGCGCCAGCAGCCGAACAGGGGATAGCAATCAGCCCCAGCATTTT. This translates into CASSRTGDSNQPQHF.

This rearrangement joins TRBV9 to TRBJ2-3; D gene uncertain. Germline CDR1 SGDLS, CDR2 YYNGEE. V was cut by 0 bases and J by 1 base, with 12 bases left in between. CDR3 length: 16 amino acids. CDR3 DNA: TGTGCCAGCAGCGTAGATGCAGCGCCAGGCACAGATACGCAGTATTTT. It codes for CASSVDAAPGTDTQYF.

The sample holds a few counts of this clone. The chain recombines TRBV6-1 with TRBJ1-2, with D tentatively TRBD1 (5 bases). V lost 5 bases and J lost 8, with 18 bases in between. The CDR3 is 14 amino acids. Germline CDR1 reads MNHNS; CDR2 reads SASEGT. CDR3 residues: CASSPDGARQGYTF. CDR3 nucleotide sequence: TGTGCCAGCAGTCCCGACGGTGCCCGACAGGGCTACACCTTC.

The J gene is TRBJ1-2, the V gene TRBV6-6; TRBD1 aligns across 7 bases. With 6 bases clipped from V and 9 bases from J, the junction kept 13 bases outside the gene matches. Germline V gene sequence: CDR1 MNHNY, CDR2 SVGAGI (reference sequence). The CDR3 spans 14 residues. CDR3 in DNA: TGTGCCAGCAGCCTAGACGGACAGGATTTACGCTACACCTTC. Translation: CASSLDGQDLRYTF.

This rearrangement joins TRBV7-9 to TRBJ2-7; 7 bases match TRBD2. From germline, CDR1 is SEHNR and CDR2 FQNEAQ (reference sequence). This CDR3 region has 13 residues. J was trimmed by 4 bases and V by 5 bases; bases with no gene match: 5. This chain's CDR3 is CASSHRGEYEQYV. In DNA, the CDR3 is TGTGCCAGCAGCCATCGGGGGGAGTACGAGCAGTACGTC.

The chain joins TRBV7-9 to TRBJ2-3; TRBD2 matches 16 bases. With 5 bases clipped from V and 5 bases from J, the junction kept 7 bases outside the gene matches. The CDR3 length is 17 residues. Germline V CDR1 and CDR2: SEHNR, FQNEAQ (reference sequence). The CDR3 sequence: CASSPGLAGGPGDTQYF. CDR3 bases: TGTGCCAGCAGCCCGGGACTAGCGGGAGGGCCGGGAGATACGCAGTATTTT.

This chain joins TRBV7-9 and TRBJ2-3; a weak D match, TRBD1 (5 bases). Between the trimmed V and J ends, which lost 4 bases and 2 bases, there was a span of 13 bases. This CDR3 spans 15 amino acids. In germline, CDR1 is SEHNR, CDR2 FQNEAQ (reference sequence). The CDR3: CASSSTDTFTDTQYF. In nucleotides, the CDR3 is TGTGCCAGCAGCTCTACGGACACTTTCACAGATACGCAGTATTTT. The whole variable domain, remainder taken from reference TRBV7-9 and TRBJ2-3, is DTGVSQNPRHKITKRGQNVTFRCDPISEHNRLYWYRQTLGQGPEFLTYFQNEAQLEKSRLLSDRFSAERPKGSFSTLEIQRTEQGDSAMYLCASSSTDTFTDTQYFGPGTRLTVL.

The gene calls are TRBV5-1 and TRBJ2-1; 8 bases match TRBD1. Looked up from germline, CDR1 is SGHRS and CDR2 is YFSETQ. This CDR3 region has 15 residues. J gave up 2 bases and V 2 bases, and 3 bases lay outside the gene matches. The CDR3 coding sequence is TGCGCCAGCAGCTTTCAGGGGGCCCCCTACAATGAGCAGTTCTTC. Translated, it gives CASSFQGAPYNEQFF.

This clone was seen just once. This chain uses TRBV5-1 with TRBJ2-1; 10 nucleotides align to TRBD2. From germline, CDR1 is SGHRS and CDR2 YFSETQ. The V and J ends lost 4 bases and 6 bases, in that order; junction bases with no gene match: 7. The CDR3 spans 15 residues. CDR3 coding DNA: TGCGCCAGCAGCCCTGTAGCGGGGGGCCCCAATGAGCAGTTCTTC. This codes for CASSPVAGGPNEQFF.

This chain links TRBV6-4 with TRBJ1-2; no firm D call. The CDR3 contains 11 residues. Germline V gene data show CDR1 as MRHNA and CDR2 as SNTAGT. V was clipped by 6 bases and J by 7 bases, with 9 bases between them. The CDR3 region is CASSDGSGYTF. The CDR3 DNA sequence: TGTGCCAGCAGCGACGGCTCTGGCTACACCTTC.

This chain joins TRBV11-2 and TRBJ2-5; D is undetermined. CDR1 SGHAT and CDR2 FQNNGV come from the germline V gene. The CDR3 totals 16 residues. Trimming stripped 2 bases from V and 1 base from J, with 14 bases between. The CDR3 region has the DNA TGTGCCAGCAGCTTAAAAATCAACAGAATCCAAGAGACCCAGTACTTC. Protein: CASSLKINRIQETQYF.

V and J are TRBV7-9 and TRBJ2-3; no definite D call. The length of the CDR3 is 13 residues. Trimming took off 1 base at V and 4 bases at J, with 6 bases between the two ends. The V gene's germline CDR1 is SEHNR and CDR2 FQNEAQ (reference sequence). The DNA of the CDR3 is TGTGCCAGCAGCTTAGTAGTGTCAGATACGCAGTATTTT. This codes for CASSLVVSDTQYF. Full variable domain (remainder filled in from reference TRBV7-9 and TRBJ2-3): DTGVSQNPRHKITKRGQNVTFRCDPISEHNRLYWYRQTLGQGPEFLTYFQNEAQLEKSRLLSDRFSAERPKGSFSTLEIQRTEQGDSAMYLCASSLVVSDTQYFGPGTRLTVL.

The CDR3 DNA follows: TGTGCCAGCAGCCGTCTAGCGGCCAATGAGCAGTTCTTC. It yields the protein CASSRLAANEQFF. The V gene is TRBV7-2, the J gene TRBJ2-1; 7 bases map to TRBD2. Germline values: CDR1 SGHTA, CDR2 FQGNSA. This CDR3 contains 13 residues. J lost 6 bases, V lost 5 bases, and 4 bases had no gene match. Combining the CDR3 with reference TRBV7-2 and TRBJ2-1 gives the whole variable domain GAGVSQSPSNKVTEKGKDVELRCDPISGHTALYWYRQSLGQGLEFLIYFQGNSAPDKSGLPSDRFSAERTGGSVSTLTIQRTQQEDSAVYLCASSRLAANEQFFGPGTRLTVL.

This clone was picked up a small number of times. The rearrangement links TRBV15 to TRBJ2-7; a weak D match, TRBD2 (6 bases). Trimming pared 0 bases from V and 2 bases from J, leaving 11 bases between. Germline V lookup: CDR1 LNHNV, CDR2 YYDKDF (reference sequence). The CDR3 covers 15 residues. This chain's CDR3 is CATSREGGNTYEQYF. CDR3 DNA sequence: TGTGCCACCAGCAGAGAGGGGGGAAACACCTACGAGCAGTACTTC. The variable domain in full, with the rest retrieved from reference TRBV15 and TRBJ2-7, is DAMVIQNPRYQVTQFGKPVTLSCSQTLNHNVMYWYQQKSSQAPKLLFHYYDKDFNNEADTPDNFQSRRPNTSFCFLDIRSPGLGDTAMYLCATSREGGNTYEQYFGPGTRLTVT.

The rearrangement joins TRBV10-1 to TRBJ2-5; D possibly corresponds to TRBD1 (6 bases). Germline lookup yields CDR1 WNHNN and CDR2 SYGVQD (reference sequence). Trimming removed 2 bases at V and 4 bases at J, with 11 bases between. The CDR3 loop spans 14 amino acids. CDR3 sequence (DNA): TGCGCCAGCAGTGAGGACAGGCTCGGAGAGACCCAGTACTTC. Protein product: CASSEDRLGETQYF.

The V and J genes are TRBV19 and TRBJ2-1; 9 nucleotides agree with TRBD1. V shed 0 bases, J shed 8 bases, and the junction held 8 bases outside the gene matches. Per the germline V gene, CDR1 is LNHDA and CDR2 is SQIVND (reference sequence). There are 16 residues in the CDR3. CDR3 coding DNA: TGTGCCAGTAGTATAGAGGGAGGACAGGGGATCCATGAGCAGTTCTTC. Protein sequence: CASSIEGGQGIHEQFF.

This clone was found once. This chain uses TRBV27 with TRBJ2-3; 7 nucleotides align to TRBD2. There are 14 residues in the CDR3. Germline CDR1 is MNHEY and CDR2 is SMNVEV (reference sequence). After removal of 6 bases from V and 5 bases from J, the junction contained 8 bases not matched to a gene. The CDR3 DNA sequence: TGTGCCAGCAGCTTGGGCAGGGAGGGAGATACGCAGTATTTT. Encoded protein: CASSLGREGDTQYF.